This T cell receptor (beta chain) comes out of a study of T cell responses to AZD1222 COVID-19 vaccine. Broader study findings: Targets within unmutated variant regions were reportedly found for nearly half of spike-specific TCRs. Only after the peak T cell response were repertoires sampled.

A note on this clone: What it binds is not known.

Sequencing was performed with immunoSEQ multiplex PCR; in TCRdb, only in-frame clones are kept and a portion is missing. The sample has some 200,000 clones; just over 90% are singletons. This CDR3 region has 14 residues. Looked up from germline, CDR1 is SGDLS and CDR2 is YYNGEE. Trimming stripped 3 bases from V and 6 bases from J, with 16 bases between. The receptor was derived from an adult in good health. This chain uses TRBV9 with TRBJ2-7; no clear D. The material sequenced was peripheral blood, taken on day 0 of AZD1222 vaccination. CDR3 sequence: CASSANVAGTEQYF. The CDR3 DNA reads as TGTGCCAGCAGCGCAAACGTTGCAGGTACCGAGCAGTACTTC.